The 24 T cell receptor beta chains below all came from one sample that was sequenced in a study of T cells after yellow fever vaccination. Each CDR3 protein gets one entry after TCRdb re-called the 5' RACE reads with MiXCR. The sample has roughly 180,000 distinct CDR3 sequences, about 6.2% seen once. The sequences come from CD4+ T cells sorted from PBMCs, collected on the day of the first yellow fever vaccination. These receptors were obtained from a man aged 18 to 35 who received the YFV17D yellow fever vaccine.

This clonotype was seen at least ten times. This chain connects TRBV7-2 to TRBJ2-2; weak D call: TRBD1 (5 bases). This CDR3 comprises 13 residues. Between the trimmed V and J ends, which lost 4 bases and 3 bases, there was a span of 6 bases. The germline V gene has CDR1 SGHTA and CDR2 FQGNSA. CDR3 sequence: CASSWTYTGELFF. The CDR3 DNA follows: TGTGCCAGCAGCTGGACATACACCGGGGAGCTGTTTTTT.

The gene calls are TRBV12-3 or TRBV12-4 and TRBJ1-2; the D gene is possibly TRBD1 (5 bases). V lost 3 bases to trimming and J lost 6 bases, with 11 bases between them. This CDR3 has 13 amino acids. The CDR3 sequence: CASSFAGEDGYTF. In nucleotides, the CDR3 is TGTGCCAGCAGTTTTGCGGGGGAGGATGGCTACACCTTC.

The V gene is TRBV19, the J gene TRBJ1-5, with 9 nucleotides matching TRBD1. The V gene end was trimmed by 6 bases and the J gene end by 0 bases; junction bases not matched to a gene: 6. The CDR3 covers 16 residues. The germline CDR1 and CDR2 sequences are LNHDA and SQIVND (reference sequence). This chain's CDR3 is CASRIRDRDSNQPQHF. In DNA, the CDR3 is TGTGCCAGTAGAATTCGGGACAGGGATAGCAATCAGCCCCAGCATTTT.

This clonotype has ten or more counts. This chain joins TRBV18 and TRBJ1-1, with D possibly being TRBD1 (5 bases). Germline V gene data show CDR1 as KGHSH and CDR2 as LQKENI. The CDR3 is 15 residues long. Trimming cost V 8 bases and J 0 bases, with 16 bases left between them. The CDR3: CASRAPGTLNTEAFF. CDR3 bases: TGTGCCAGCCGGGCCCCCGGGACCTTGAACACTGAAGCTTTCTTT.

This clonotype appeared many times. CDR3 amino acids: CASSFNTVANYGYTF. CDR3 nucleotides: TGTGCCAGCAGCTTCAATACAGTAGCTAACTATGGCTACACCTTC. The chain employs TRBV7-9 and TRBJ1-2, with D unclear. The CDR3 is 15 residues long. Deletions cut 3 bases from V and 0 bases from J, with 11 bases between. Looked up from germline, CDR1 is SEHNR and CDR2 is FQNEAQ (reference sequence).

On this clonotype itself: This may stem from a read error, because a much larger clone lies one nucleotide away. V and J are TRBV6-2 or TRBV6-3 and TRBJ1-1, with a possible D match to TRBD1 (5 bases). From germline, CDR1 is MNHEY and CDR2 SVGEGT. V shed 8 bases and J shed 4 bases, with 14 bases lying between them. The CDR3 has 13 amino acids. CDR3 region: CASAQRRGTEAFF. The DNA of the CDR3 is TGTGCCAGCGCACAACGGAGGGGCACTGAAGCTTTCTTT.

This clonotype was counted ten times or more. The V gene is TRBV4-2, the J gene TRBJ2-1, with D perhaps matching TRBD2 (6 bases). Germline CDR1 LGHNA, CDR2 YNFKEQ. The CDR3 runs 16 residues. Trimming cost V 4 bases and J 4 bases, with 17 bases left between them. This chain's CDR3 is CASSPLGGKVYNEQFF. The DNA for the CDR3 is TGTGCCAGCAGCCCCCTGGGGGGTAAGGTGTACAATGAGCAGTTCTTC.

The CDR3 DNA sequence: TGTGCCAGCAGTACTGATGGACTGGCCTCCCCGACCCAGTACTTC. This sequence encodes CASSTDGLASPTQYF. V usage is TRBV6-5 and J usage is TRBJ2-5; weak D call: TRBD2 (5 bases). Trimming removed 5 bases from V and 7 bases from J, with 20 bases in between. Looked up from germline, CDR1 is MNHEY and CDR2 is SVGAGI. The CDR3 consists of 15 residues.

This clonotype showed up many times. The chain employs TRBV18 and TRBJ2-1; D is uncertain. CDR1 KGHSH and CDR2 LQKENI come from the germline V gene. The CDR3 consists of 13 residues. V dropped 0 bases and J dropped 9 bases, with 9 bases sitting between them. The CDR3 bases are TGTGCCAGCTCACCACCCGTAATTACTGAGCAGTTCTTC. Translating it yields CASSPPVITEQFF.

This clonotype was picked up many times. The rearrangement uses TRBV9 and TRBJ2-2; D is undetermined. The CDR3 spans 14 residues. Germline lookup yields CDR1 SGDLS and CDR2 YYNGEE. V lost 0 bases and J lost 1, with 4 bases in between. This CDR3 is CASSVAGNTGELFF. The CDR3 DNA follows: TGTGCCAGCAGCGTAGCGGGGAACACCGGGGAGCTGTTTTTT.

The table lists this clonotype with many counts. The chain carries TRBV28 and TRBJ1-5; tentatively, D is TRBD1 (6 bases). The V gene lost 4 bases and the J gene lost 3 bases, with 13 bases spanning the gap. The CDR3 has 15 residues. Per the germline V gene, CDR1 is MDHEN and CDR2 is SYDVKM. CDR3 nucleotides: TGTGCCAGCAGTTCAGGAGGGGGGAACAATCAGCCCCAGCATTTT. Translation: CASSSGGGNNQPQHF.

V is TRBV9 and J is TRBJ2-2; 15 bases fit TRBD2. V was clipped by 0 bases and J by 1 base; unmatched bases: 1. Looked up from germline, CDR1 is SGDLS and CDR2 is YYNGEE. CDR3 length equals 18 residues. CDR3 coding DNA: TGTGCCAGCAGCGTAGAGGGACTAGCGGGGGGGAACACCGGGGAGCTGTTTTTT. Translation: CASSVEGLAGGNTGELFF.

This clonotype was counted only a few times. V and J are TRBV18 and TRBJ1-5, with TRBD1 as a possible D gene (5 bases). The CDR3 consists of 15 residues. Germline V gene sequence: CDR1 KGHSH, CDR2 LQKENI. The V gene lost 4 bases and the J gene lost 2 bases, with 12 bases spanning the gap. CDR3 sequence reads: CASSLFDRGNQPQHF. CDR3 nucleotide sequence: TGTGCCAGCTCACTATTCGACAGAGGCAATCAGCCCCAGCATTTT.

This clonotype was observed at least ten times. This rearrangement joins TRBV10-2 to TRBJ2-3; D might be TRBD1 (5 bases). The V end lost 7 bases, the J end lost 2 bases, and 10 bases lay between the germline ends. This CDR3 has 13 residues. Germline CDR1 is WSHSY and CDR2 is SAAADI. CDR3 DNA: TGCGCCAGCACCAGGGTAACCACAGATACGCAGTATTTT. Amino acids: CASTRVTTDTQYF.

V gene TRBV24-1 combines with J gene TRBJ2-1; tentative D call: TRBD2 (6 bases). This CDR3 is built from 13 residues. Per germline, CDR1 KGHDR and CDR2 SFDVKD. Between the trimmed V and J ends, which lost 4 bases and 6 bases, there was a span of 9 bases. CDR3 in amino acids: CATSDGGSNEQFF. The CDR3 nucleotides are TGTGCCACCAGTGACGGGGGAAGCAATGAGCAGTTCTTC.

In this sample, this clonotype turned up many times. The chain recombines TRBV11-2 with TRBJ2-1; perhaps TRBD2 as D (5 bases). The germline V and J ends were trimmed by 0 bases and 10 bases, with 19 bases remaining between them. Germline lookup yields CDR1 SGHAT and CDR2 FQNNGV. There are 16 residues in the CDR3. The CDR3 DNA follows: TGTGCCAGCAGCTTAGATTACGATCCGGGTAGAGGGGAGCAGTTCTTC. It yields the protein CASSLDYDPGRGEQFF.

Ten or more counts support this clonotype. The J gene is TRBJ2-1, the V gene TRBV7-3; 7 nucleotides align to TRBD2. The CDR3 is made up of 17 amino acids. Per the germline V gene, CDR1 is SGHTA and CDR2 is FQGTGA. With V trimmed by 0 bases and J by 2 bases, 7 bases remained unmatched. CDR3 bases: TGTGCCAGCAGCTTAACCTTCAGCGGGGCCACCTACAATGAGCAGTTCTTC. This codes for CASSLTFSGATYNEQFF.

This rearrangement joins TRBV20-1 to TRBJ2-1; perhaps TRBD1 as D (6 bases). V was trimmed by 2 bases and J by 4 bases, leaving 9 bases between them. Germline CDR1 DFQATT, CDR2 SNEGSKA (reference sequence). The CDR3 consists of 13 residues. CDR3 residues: CSARWGLYNEQFF. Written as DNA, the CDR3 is TGCAGTGCTAGATGGGGGCTATACAATGAGCAGTTCTTC.

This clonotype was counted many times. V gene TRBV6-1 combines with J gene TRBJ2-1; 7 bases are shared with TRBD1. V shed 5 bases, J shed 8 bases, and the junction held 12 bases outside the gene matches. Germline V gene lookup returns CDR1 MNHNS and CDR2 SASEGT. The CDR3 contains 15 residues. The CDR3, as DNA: TGTGCCAGCAGTACGCCCGGGACAGCAAGGGATGAGCAGTTCTTC. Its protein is CASSTPGTARDEQFF.

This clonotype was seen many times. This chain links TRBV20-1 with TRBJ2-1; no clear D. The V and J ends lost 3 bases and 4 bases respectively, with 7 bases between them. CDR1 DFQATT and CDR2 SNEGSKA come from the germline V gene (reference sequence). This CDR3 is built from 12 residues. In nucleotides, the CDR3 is TGCAGTGCTAGTAATCCGTACAATGAGCAGTTCTTC. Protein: CSASNPYNEQFF.

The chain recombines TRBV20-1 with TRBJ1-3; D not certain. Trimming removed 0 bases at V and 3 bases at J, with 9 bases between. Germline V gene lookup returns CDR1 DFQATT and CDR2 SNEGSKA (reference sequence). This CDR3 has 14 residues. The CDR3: CSAREQTFGNTIYF. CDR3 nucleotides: TGCAGTGCTAGAGAACAGACGTTTGGAAACACCATATATTTT.

The CDR3 loop is CASSLAGFNEQFF. The CDR3 nucleotides are TGTGCCAGCAGCTTGGCCGGATTCAATGAGCAGTTCTTC. The chain is built from TRBV5-8 and TRBJ2-1; D uncertain. CDR1 SGHTS and CDR2 YDEGEE come from the germline V gene. CDR3 length: 13 amino acids. Between the trimmed V and J ends, which lost 0 bases and 6 bases, there was a span of 7 bases.

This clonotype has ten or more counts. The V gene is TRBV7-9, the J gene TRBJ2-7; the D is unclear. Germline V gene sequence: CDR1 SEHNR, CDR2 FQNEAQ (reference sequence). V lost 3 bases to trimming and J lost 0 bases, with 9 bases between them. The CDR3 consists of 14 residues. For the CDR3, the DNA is TGTGCCAGCAGCTTGGACGAAAGCTCCTACGAGCAGTACGTC. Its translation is CASSLDESSYEQYV.

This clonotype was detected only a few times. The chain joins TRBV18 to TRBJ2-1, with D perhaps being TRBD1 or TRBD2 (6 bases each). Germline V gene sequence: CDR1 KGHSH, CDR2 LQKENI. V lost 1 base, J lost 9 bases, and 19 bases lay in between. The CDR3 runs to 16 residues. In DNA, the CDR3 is TGTGCCAGCTCACCACTAGAGGCGCGGTCGGGGGCTGAGCAGTTCTTC. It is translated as CASSPLEARSGAEQFF.